The 24 T cell receptor beta chains below come from one sample, sequenced in a study of cytomegalovirus exposure and HLA in healthy donors. With 60 Vbeta and 13 Jbeta primers, the PCR was carried out. TCRdb's copy holds only in-frame clones and misses some; the assay was immunoSEQ multiplex PCR. The repertoire consists of roughly 180,000 clones, with approximately 78% occurring once and the leading ten covering less than 3%. The sequencing input was PBMCs. The receptors here all came from a male donor in good health and CMV-seronegative.

The sample holds a few counts of this clone. This chain joins TRBV5-3 and TRBJ1-3; TRBD1 might be the D (5 bases). TRBV5-3 qualifies as an ORF whose function is uncertain. CDR3 size: 17 residues. V was cut by 1 base and J by 0 bases, with 14 bases left in between. The CDR3 loop reads CARSLIYRSFSGNTIYF. CDR3 DNA: TGTGCCAGAAGCTTGATTTACAGGTCCTTCTCTGGAAACACCATATATTTT.

The rearrangement links TRBV5-1 to TRBJ2-4, with TRBD2 matching over 8 bases. V lost 4 bases to trimming and J lost 0 bases; unmatched junction nucleotides: 3. This CDR3 comprises 15 residues. Per germline, CDR1 SGHRS and CDR2 YFSETQ. CDR3 sequence (DNA): TGCGCCAGCAGCCCGGGGGGGCTAGCCAAAAACATTCAGTACTTC. Translation: CASSPGGLAKNIQYF.

This clone has just one count. The CDR3 here is CASSRQNYNSPLHF. The CDR3 nucleotides are TGTGCCAGCAGTCGACAGAACTATAATTCACCCCTCCACTTT. The chain employs TRBV6-1 and TRBJ1-6; TRBD1 might be the D (5 bases). Between the trimmed V and J ends, which lost 5 bases and 3 bases, there was a span of 8 bases. The CDR3 runs 14 residues. Germline V gives CDR1 MNHNS, CDR2 SASEGT.

The rearrangement joins TRBV25-1 to TRBJ2-7; D call uncertain. Between the trimmed V and J ends, which lost 1 base and 1 base, there was a span of 8 bases. The CDR3 loop spans 14 amino acids. Germline V gene lookup returns CDR1 MGHDK and CDR2 SYGVNS. CDR3 amino acids: CASSEFGSSYEQYF. CDR3 nucleotide sequence: TGTGCCAGCAGTGAATTCGGGTCTTCCTACGAGCAGTACTTC.

The chain uses TRBV9 and TRBJ2-7, with 9 bases matching TRBD1. The CDR3 consists of 16 residues. With 4 bases clipped from V and 0 bases from J, the junction kept 8 bases outside the gene matches. Germline-derived CDR1 and CDR2 are SGDLS and YYNGEE. CDR3 coding DNA: TGTGCCAGCAGCCCCCGACAGGGGGTTTACTCCTACGAGCAGTACTTC. It yields the protein CASSPRQGVYSYEQYF.

The genes are TRBV28 and TRBJ2-1; the match to TRBD2 covers 7 bases. This CDR3 is 15 amino acids long. Germline V CDR1 and CDR2: MDHEN, SYDVKM. V shed 2 bases and J 9 bases; nucleotides not matched to a gene: 10. The CDR3 loop is CASSLPTTSAAEQFF. For the CDR3, the DNA is TGTGCCAGCAGTTTACCAACCACTAGCGCCGCTGAGCAGTTCTTC. Combining the CDR3 with reference TRBV28 and TRBJ2-1 gives the whole variable domain DVKVTQSSRYLVKRTGEKVFLECVQDMDHENMFWYRQDPGLGLRLIYFSYDVKMKEKGDIPEGYSVSREKKERFSLILESASTNQTSMYLCASSLPTTSAAEQFFGPGTRLTVL.

This clone occurred once. This rearrangement joins TRBV6-1 to TRBJ1-2; D remains unclear. The V end lost 2 bases, the J end lost 6 bases, and 7 bases lay between the germline ends. The germline CDR1 and CDR2 sequences are MNHNS and SASEGT. This CDR3 contains 12 residues. Written as DNA, the CDR3 is TGTGCCAGCAGTGAACCTAGCGATGGCTACACCTTC. This encodes CASSEPSDGYTF.

The genes are TRBV7-2 and TRBJ2-7; D gene ambiguous. This CDR3 has 13 amino acids. From germline, CDR1 is SGHTA and CDR2 FQGNSA. Trimming removed 5 bases at V and 3 bases at J, with 11 bases between. For the CDR3, the DNA is TGTGCCAGCAGCGACTTTAATAACTACGAGCAGTACTTC. Amino acid sequence: CASSDFNNYEQYF.

V and J are TRBV4-2 and TRBJ1-1, with unresolved D. The V gene's germline CDR1 is LGHNA and CDR2 YNFKEQ. V was clipped by 3 bases and J by 7 bases, with 12 bases between them. This CDR3 has 13 amino acids. CDR3 bases: TGTGCCAGCAGCCACCGACAAGACCTTGAAGCTTTCTTT. This translates into CASSHRQDLEAFF.

The CDR3 sequence: CASSHFVPGFSNSGANVLTF. In DNA, the CDR3 is TGCGCCAGCAGCCACTTCGTTCCAGGGTTCAGTAACTCTGGGGCCAACGTCCTGACTTTC. The chain uses TRBV4-3 and TRBJ2-6; TRBD1 is a possible D gene (5 bases). Germline V gene lookup returns CDR1 LGHNA and CDR2 YSLEER. The CDR3 is 20 residues long. Trimming left V 3 bases short and J 0 bases short, with 21 bases between.

This clone was counted once. V gene TRBV7-9 combines with J gene TRBJ1-4; D gene uncertain. Trimming took off 3 bases at V and 4 bases at J, with 18 bases between the two ends. The CDR3 loop spans 17 amino acids. CDR1 and CDR2 (germline): SEHNR, FQNEAQ (reference sequence). The chain's CDR3 is CASSLSSSESLNEKLFF. The CDR3 coding sequence is TGTGCCAGCAGCTTGTCAAGCTCGGAGTCTCTTAATGAAAAACTGTTTTTT.

The DNA for the CDR3 is TGTGCCAGCTCACAAGACAGTACGCAGTACTTC. Translated, it gives CASSQDSTQYF. The chain is built from TRBV18 and TRBJ2-7, with a weak D call TRBD1 (5 bases). The CDR3 loop spans 11 amino acids. The V end lost 4 bases, the J end lost 9 bases, and 10 bases lay between the germline ends. The germline CDR1 and CDR2 sequences are KGHSH and LQKENI.

The gene calls are TRBV7-9 and TRBJ1-2; D is possibly TRBD1 (6 bases). The CDR3 is 17 residues long. CDR1 and CDR2 (germline): SEHNR, FQNEAQ (reference sequence). The V end lost 1 base, the J end lost 5 bases, and 20 bases lay between the germline ends. The CDR3: CASSLVLDGGGSYGYTF. The CDR3 DNA sequence: TGTGCCAGCAGCTTAGTCTTGGATGGGGGCGGTTCTTATGGCTACACCTTC.

In its sample, this clone was seen once. The J gene is TRBJ2-3, the V gene TRBV9; perhaps TRBD2 as D (5 bases). The V end lost 0 bases, the J end lost 0 bases, and 8 bases lay between the germline ends. Germline V gives CDR1 SGDLS, CDR2 YYNGEE. The CDR3 totals 15 residues. In DNA form, the CDR3 reads TGTGCCAGCAGCGTAGAGCGGTTTAGCACAGATACGCAGTATTTT. Translation gives CASSVERFSTDTQYF.

The CDR3 nucleotides read TGTGCCAGCAGCTACCCACCAGCCTACGAGCAGTACTTC. This encodes CASSYPPAYEQYF. V usage is TRBV5-4 and J usage is TRBJ2-7; no firm D call. Germline V CDR1 and CDR2: SGHNT, YYREEE (reference sequence). V gave up 3 bases and J gave up 2 bases, with 9 bases separating them. This CDR3 is built from 13 residues.

J is TRBJ2-2 and V is TRBV7-6; 10 bases are a match to TRBD1. The trim removed 0 bases at V and 5 bases at J, leaving 9 bases unmatched. This CDR3 region has 18 residues. Looked up from germline, CDR1 is SGHVS and CDR2 is FNYEAQ. The chain's CDR3 is CASSLAPPPGQGTGELFF. The CDR3 nucleotides are TGTGCCAGCAGCTTAGCTCCGCCTCCGGGACAGGGGACCGGGGAGCTGTTTTTT.

The chain is built from TRBV28 and TRBJ2-7, with a possible D match to TRBD1 (6 bases). The V end was cut by 6 bases, the J end by 4 bases, with 19 bases between. Germline assignment: CDR1 MDHEN and CDR2 SYDVKM. The CDR3 covers 15 residues. This CDR3 is CASRYREVAHYEQYF. The CDR3 DNA follows: TGTGCCAGCAGATACAGGGAAGTCGCGCATTACGAGCAGTACTTC. Full variable domain (remainder filled in from reference TRBV28 and TRBJ2-7): DVKVTQSSRYLVKRTGEKVFLECVQDMDHENMFWYRQDPGLGLRLIYFSYDVKMKEKGDIPEGYSVSREKKERFSLILESASTNQTSMYLCASRYREVAHYEQYFGPGTRLTVT.

The rearrangement uses TRBV4-3 and TRBJ2-5; possible D gene TRBD1, 5 bases. V was trimmed by 0 bases and J by 2 bases, leaving 13 bases between them. CDR3 length: 16 amino acids. The germline V gene encodes CDR1 LGHNA and CDR2 YSLEER. CDR3 DNA sequence: TGCGCCAGCAGCCAAGATTTTCAGCAGGGTCAAGAGACCCAGTACTTC. This codes for CASSQDFQQGQETQYF.

Only a few counts were recorded for this clone. A junction end diverges from the germline sequence, so it may reflect a read error. This chain joins TRBV6-1 and TRBJ2-7; D may be TRBD2 (5 bases). Germline CDR1 and CDR2: MNHNS and SASEGT. The CDR3 contains 13 residues. CDR3 bases: TGTGCCAGCGGTGAACTAGTTTCCTACGAGCAGTACTTC. This sequence encodes CASGELVSYEQYF.

This chain links TRBV5-1 with TRBJ2-1; TRBD2 matches 15 bases. The CDR3 has 15 amino acids. Unmatched junction bases numbered 2, after V lost 2 bases and J lost 8 bases. Germline V gene sequence: CDR1 SGHRS, CDR2 YFSETQ. CDR3 DNA sequence: TGCGCCAGCAGCTTAGGGACTAGCGGGGGGTATGAGCAGTTCTTC. Amino acid sequence: CASSLGTSGGYEQFF.

This chain links TRBV27 with TRBJ2-7, with a weak D call TRBD1 (6 bases). Germline V CDR1 and CDR2: MNHEY, SMNVEV (reference sequence). This CDR3 has 14 residues. Trimming cost V 4 bases and J 0 bases, with 10 bases left between them. CDR3: CASSSGDTSYEQYF. CDR3 sequence (DNA): TGTGCCAGCAGTTCCGGGGACACCTCCTACGAGCAGTACTTC.

The V and J genes are TRBV5-1 and TRBJ2-5, with D possibly TRBD2 on 6 matching bases. The CDR3 is made up of 14 amino acids. Germline V CDR1 and CDR2: SGHRS, YFSETQ. V lost 1 base to trimming and J lost 5 bases, with 12 bases between them. The CDR3 sequence is CASSLPRRGETQYF. CDR3 coding DNA: TGCGCCAGCAGCTTGCCCCGCCGGGGGGAGACCCAGTACTTC.

This clone has only a few counts. The chain couples TRBV9 to TRBJ1-4, with D perhaps TRBD1 (5 bases). The V and J ends lost 0 bases and 10 bases respectively, with 7 bases between them. Germline CDR1 and CDR2: SGDLS and YYNGEE. This CDR3 comprises 12 residues. CDR3 coding DNA: TGTGCCAGCAGCGTAGAAGGGGTAAAACTGTTTTTT. Translating gives CASSVEGVKLFF. Complete variable domain (other parts from reference TRBV9 and TRBJ1-4): DSGVTQTPKHLITATGQRVTLRCSPRSGDLSVYWYQQSLDQGLQFLIQYYNGEERAKGNILERFSAQQFPDLHSELNLSSLELGDSALYFCASSVEGVKLFFGSGTQLSVL.

The chain couples TRBV6-6 to TRBJ2-3; 8 bases line up with TRBD2. J lost 1 base, V lost 2 bases, and 2 bases had no gene match. Germline V gives CDR1 MNHNY, CDR2 SVGAGI (reference sequence). The CDR3 is 15 amino acids. The CDR3 nucleotides read TGTGCCAGCAGTTACGATAGCGGGGGCACAGATACGCAGTATTTT. Protein sequence: CASSYDSGGTDTQYF.